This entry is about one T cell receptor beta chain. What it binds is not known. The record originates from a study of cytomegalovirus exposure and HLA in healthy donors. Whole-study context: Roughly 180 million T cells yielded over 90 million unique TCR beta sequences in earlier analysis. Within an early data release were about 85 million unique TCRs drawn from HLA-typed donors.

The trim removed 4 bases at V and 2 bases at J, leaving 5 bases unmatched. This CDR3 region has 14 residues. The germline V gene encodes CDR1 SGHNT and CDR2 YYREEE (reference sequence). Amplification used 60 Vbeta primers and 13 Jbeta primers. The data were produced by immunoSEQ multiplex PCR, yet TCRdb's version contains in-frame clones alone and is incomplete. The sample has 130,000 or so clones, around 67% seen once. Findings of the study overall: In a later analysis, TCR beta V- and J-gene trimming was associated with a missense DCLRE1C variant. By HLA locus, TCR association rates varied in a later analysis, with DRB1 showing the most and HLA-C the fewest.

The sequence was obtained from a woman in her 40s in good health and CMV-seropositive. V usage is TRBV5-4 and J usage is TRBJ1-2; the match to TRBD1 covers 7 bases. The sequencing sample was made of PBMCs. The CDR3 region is CASSPEGQNYGYTF. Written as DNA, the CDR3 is TGTGCCAGCAGCCCGGAGGGACAGAACTATGGCTACACCTTC.